What follows are 21 T cell receptor beta chains derived from one specimen sequenced in a study of shared clonotypes between healthy human individuals. The data were produced by immunoSEQ multiplex PCR, yet TCRdb's version contains in-frame clones alone and is incomplete. This table holds around 2.1 million clones, approximately 94% found once. Sequenced sample: naive CD4+ T cells sorted from blood. Subset denoted: CD45RA+ positively selected. The origin of the receptors is a man aged 18 to 29 in good health.

This chain connects TRBV5-5 to TRBJ2-5; TRBD2 matches 11 bases. The V and J ends lost 0 bases and 4 bases, in that order; junction bases with no gene match: 2. CDR1 and CDR2 (germline): SGHKS, YYEKEE (reference sequence). CDR3 length: 15 amino acids. The CDR3 spells CASSLGLAGPETQYF. CDR3 bases: TGTGCCAGCAGCTTGGGACTAGCGGGGCCAGAGACCCAGTACTTC.

The chain combines TRBV4-1 with TRBJ2-3, with 9 bases matching TRBD1. The CDR3 has 16 residues. Germline lookup yields CDR1 MGHRA and CDR2 YSYEKL. V lost 4 bases to trimming and J lost 0 bases; unmatched junction nucleotides: 5. This chain's CDR3 is CASSRPDRGSTDTQYF. Written as DNA, the CDR3 is TGCGCCAGCAGCCGACCAGACAGGGGGAGCACAGATACGCAGTATTTT.

The V gene is TRBV28, the J gene TRBJ2-7; 11 nucleotides agree with TRBD1. Germline V gene lookup returns CDR1 MDHEN and CDR2 SYDVKM. Trimming took 6 bases from V and 0 from J; bases not matched to a gene: 13. The CDR3 length is 18 residues. DNA for the CDR3: TGTGCCAGCAGCGCCCCGGGACAGGGGGTTTTTGGCTCCTACGAGCAGTACTTC. This gives the protein CASSAPGQGVFGSYEQYF.

About this clone itself: The identical CDR3 is also encoded by other nucleotide sequences in the sample. This sequence joins TRBV28 and TRBJ1-2; maybe TRBD1 (5 bases). Germline CDR1 and CDR2: MDHEN and SYDVKM. V was shortened by 3 bases and J by 4 bases, with 9 bases between the two germline ends. The CDR3 is 13 residues long. CDR3: CASSFRGTYGYTF. As DNA, the CDR3 is TGTGCCAGCAGTTTCCGGGGGACCTATGGCTACACCTTC.

V is TRBV6-5 and J is TRBJ2-1; D is possibly TRBD1 or TRBD2 (5 bases each). Germline V CDR1 and CDR2: MNHEY, SVGAGI. The CDR3 loop spans 15 amino acids. The V end was cut by 5 bases, the J end by 2 bases, with 13 bases between. The CDR3 DNA is TGTGCCAGCAGTAGTCGTCGGGGACCCTACAATGAGCAGTTCTTC. It translates to CASSSRRGPYNEQFF.

V usage is TRBV19 and J usage is TRBJ1-4; TRBD1 agrees at 7 bases. With V trimmed by 3 bases and J by 10 bases, 8 bases remained unmatched. Germline CDR1 LNHDA, CDR2 SQIVND (reference sequence). The CDR3 extends over 14 amino acids. CDR3 nucleotides: TGTGCCAGTAGTATGTCGGGACAGATCCTAAAACTGTTTTTT. Translation gives CASSMSGQILKLFF.

The rearrangement links TRBV5-1 to TRBJ2-7; 11 nucleotides match TRBD2. CDR1 SGHRS and CDR2 YFSETQ come from the germline V gene. Losses at the gene ends were 5 bases for V and 6 bases for J; bases not matched to a gene: 7. The CDR3 length is 14 residues. The CDR3 region has the DNA TGCGCCAGCAGTCTACGACTAGCGGGAACCGAGCAGTACTTC. This translates into CASSLRLAGTEQYF.

J is TRBJ1-6 and V is TRBV28; D may be TRBD1 (6 bases). CDR1 is MDHEN and CDR2 is SYDVKM in the germline V gene. The V and J ends lost 6 bases and 7 bases respectively, with 16 bases between them. The CDR3 spans 15 residues. The CDR3 sequence is CASRQTGALNSPLHF. CDR3 nucleotides: TGTGCCAGCAGGCAGACAGGCGCCCTCAATTCACCCCTCCACTTT.

In nucleotides, the CDR3 is TGTGCCAGCAGCGGCCTTAGCTCTTCCTCCTACAATGAGCAGTTCTTC. The encoded protein is CASSGLSSSSYNEQFF. J is TRBJ2-1 and V is TRBV7-9; D call uncertain. The V and J ends lost 5 bases and 0 bases respectively, with 14 bases between them. The CDR3 has 16 residues. Looked up from germline, CDR1 is SEHNR and CDR2 is FQNEAQ (reference sequence).

This clone was seen only once. The chain carries TRBV2 and TRBJ2-5; 7 nucleotides agree with TRBD2. The trim removed 6 bases at V and 5 bases at J, leaving 6 bases unmatched. CDR3 length: 13 residues. The germline CDR1 and CDR2 sequences are SNHLY and FYNNEI. This CDR3 reads CASRVGRAETQYF. The CDR3 DNA reads as TGTGCCAGCAGGGTAGGGAGGGCCGAGACCCAGTACTTC.

CDR3: CASSLSGFSGANVLTF. CDR3 DNA sequence: TGTGCCAGCAGCTTATCCGGATTTTCTGGGGCCAACGTCCTGACTTTC. This rearrangement joins TRBV7-2 to TRBJ2-6; the D is unclear. This CDR3 comprises 16 residues. Trimming shortened V by 2 bases and J by 1 base, and 9 bases separated the two germline ends. Germline-derived CDR1 and CDR2 are SGHTA and FQGNSA.

The J gene is TRBJ1-1, the V gene TRBV30; D remains ambiguous. Trimming left V 1 base short and J 6 bases short, with 6 bases between. This CDR3 has 11 residues. The germline gives CDR1 GTSNPN, CDR2 SVGIG (reference sequence). CDR3 loop: CAWSARAEAFF. In DNA form, the CDR3 reads TGTGCCTGGAGTGCCCGAGCTGAAGCTTTCTTT.

V and J are TRBV30 and TRBJ1-5; 9 bases map to TRBD1. This CDR3 contains 16 residues. J gave up 0 bases and V 2 bases, and 5 bases lay outside the gene matches. Germline V gives CDR1 GTSNPN, CDR2 SVGIG (reference sequence). As DNA, the CDR3 is TGTGCCTGGAGTAGGGGACAGGGTTATAGCAATCAGCCCCAGCATTTT. Its protein product is CAWSRGQGYSNQPQHF.

V gene TRBV5-8 combines with J gene TRBJ1-5, with D maybe TRBD1 (6 bases). The germline V gene encodes CDR1 SGHTS and CDR2 YDEGEE. Trimming removed 2 bases at V and 9 bases at J, with 15 bases between. The CDR3 consists of 14 residues. CDR3 in DNA: TGTGCCAGCAGCTTCGACAGGCAATTTAGGCCCCAGCATTTT. Residues: CASSFDRQFRPQHF.

CDR3 in amino acids: CATSRLAGVHEQYF. The CDR3 nucleotides read TGTGCCACCAGCCGACTAGCGGGAGTTCACGAGCAGTACTTC. The chain links TRBV15 to TRBJ2-7; 12 bases agree with TRBD2. The V segment lost 5 bases and the J segment 5 bases; nucleotides outside the gene matches: 4. In germline, CDR1 is LNHNV, CDR2 YYDKDF (reference sequence). This CDR3 is 14 amino acids long.

J is TRBJ1-3 and V is TRBV7-2; no firm D call. Germline-derived CDR1 and CDR2 are SGHTA and FQGNSA. The germline V and J ends were trimmed by 3 bases and 3 bases, with 9 bases remaining between them. This CDR3 is 14 amino acids long. CDR3 region: CASSLRMVGNTIYF. The CDR3 bases are TGTGCCAGCAGCTTGCGTATGGTTGGAAACACCATATATTTT.

The rearrangement uses TRBV2 and TRBJ2-3; tentatively, D is TRBD1 or TRBD2 (6 bases each). The CDR3 spans 18 residues. The V end was cut by 6 bases, the J end by 2 bases, with 24 bases between. Germline V lookup: CDR1 SNHLY, CDR2 FYNNEI. CDR3 bases: TGTGCCAGCAGGGGACCCTTAGGGGGGCCAGGCCCCACAGATACGCAGTATTTT. Encoded protein: CASRGPLGGPGPTDTQYF.

The gene calls are TRBV14 and TRBJ2-6; D unresolved. From germline, CDR1 is SGHDN and CDR2 FVKESK. The CDR3 length is 14 residues. Trimming removed 4 bases at V and 0 bases at J, with 4 bases between. The DNA for the CDR3 is TGTGCCAGCAGCCTCATCTCTGGGGCCAACGTCCTGACTTTC. It is translated as CASSLISGANVLTF.

This clone was seen a single time. This chain connects TRBV5-1 to TRBJ1-6, with D perhaps matching TRBD1 (5 bases). Deletions cut 0 bases from V and 9 bases from J, with 13 bases between. This CDR3 contains 15 residues. Germline CDR1 is SGHRS and CDR2 is YFSETQ. The CDR3 loop reads CASSLEGVKGSPLHF. CDR3 nucleotide sequence: TGCGCCAGCAGCTTGGAAGGGGTTAAGGGTTCACCCCTCCACTTT. Filled out from reference TRBV5-1 and TRBJ1-6, the complete variable domain reads KAGVTQTPRYLIKTRGQQVTLSCSPISGHRSVSWYQQTPGQGLQFLFEYFSETQRNKGNFPGRFSGRQFSNSRSEMNVSTLELGDSALYLCASSLEGVKGSPLHFGNGTRLTVT.

The gene calls are TRBV30 and TRBJ2-7; D perhaps matches TRBD1 (5 bases). Trimming cost V 0 bases and J 6 bases, with 12 bases left between them. The CDR3 sequence is 13 residues long. Germline CDR1 is GTSNPN and CDR2 is SVGIG (reference sequence). CDR3: CAWSVDRGTEQYF. The CDR3 DNA is TGTGCCTGGAGTGTCGACAGAGGAACCGAGCAGTACTTC. Looking up the rest from reference TRBV30 and TRBJ2-7 gives the full variable domain: SQTIHQWPATLVQPVGSPLSLECTVEGTSNPNLYWYRQAAGRGLQLLFYSVGIGQISSEVPQNLSASRPQDRQFILSSKKLLLSDSGFYLCAWSVDRGTEQYFGPGTRLTVT.

About this clone itself: The sample has other DNA sequences that encode this CDR3 too. The CDR3 DNA reads TGTGCCAGCTCTCTCGGACAGGGAGGCACCGGGGAGCTGTTTTTT. This gives the protein CASSLGQGGTGELFF. V gene TRBV18 combines with J gene TRBJ2-2, with 8 positions matching TRBD1. The V segment lost 6 bases and the J segment 4 bases; nucleotides outside the gene matches: 7. This CDR3 contains 15 residues. Germline V lookup: CDR1 KGHSH, CDR2 LQKENI.